These 9 T cell receptor beta chains share one sample of origin, sequenced in a study of cytomegalovirus exposure and HLA in healthy donors. Produced via immunoSEQ multiplex PCR; TCRdb's table is partial and in-frame only. Of 350,000 or so clones in the sample, 86% were seen once. The sequencing input was PBMCs. Every receptor here comes from a woman younger than 30 in good health and CMV-seronegative.

The CDR3 protein is CASSPPGQSVGRTSGNTIYF. CDR3 sequence (DNA): TGTGCCAGCTCACCACCGGGACAGTCAGTCGGTAGGACCTCTGGAAACACCATATATTTT. V usage is TRBV18 and J usage is TRBJ1-3; 7 bases match TRBD1. In germline, CDR1 is KGHSH, CDR2 LQKENI. CDR3 size: 20 residues. J was trimmed by 0 bases and V by 0 bases; bases with no gene match: 14.

This clone was seen just once. The CDR3 loop is CASSPGGGRAGEQFF. The CDR3, as DNA: TGTGCCAGCAGTCCAGGGGGCGGGAGGGCCGGTGAGCAGTTCTTC. The chain is built from TRBV28 and TRBJ2-1; possible D gene TRBD2, 9 bases. The CDR3 length is 15 residues. Trimming took 5 bases from V and 9 from J, leaving 20 bases between them. In germline, CDR1 is MDHEN, CDR2 SYDVKM. The full variable domain, rest sourced from reference TRBV28 and TRBJ2-1, is DVKVTQSSRYLVKRTGEKVFLECVQDMDHENMFWYRQDPGLGLRLIYFSYDVKMKEKGDIPEGYSVSREKKERFSLILESASTNQTSMYLCASSPGGGRAGEQFFGPGTRLTVL.

This clone was observed once. The chain is built from TRBV28 and TRBJ2-7; D gene ambiguous. Germline lookup yields CDR1 MDHEN and CDR2 SYDVKM. V lost 6 bases and J lost 0, with 12 bases in between. The CDR3 extends over 14 amino acids. CDR3 protein: CASSRRPGSYEQYF. As DNA, the CDR3 is TGTGCCAGCAGCAGAAGGCCAGGCTCCTACGAGCAGTACTTC.

CDR3 DNA sequence: TGTGCCAGCAGTTCGGGACTGGGAGCAACTAATGAAAAACTGTTTTTT. This sequence encodes CASSSGLGATNEKLFF. The rearrangement links TRBV27 to TRBJ1-4; TRBD1 is a possible D gene (5 bases). The CDR3 runs to 16 residues. Trimming left V 4 bases short and J 0 bases short, with 12 bases between. Per germline, CDR1 MNHEY and CDR2 SMNVEV (reference sequence).

The chain has TRBV5-1 and TRBJ2-7, with D tentatively TRBD1 (5 bases). With 4 bases removed from V and 4 bases from J, the gap between germline ends came to 15 bases. CDR1 SGHRS and CDR2 YFSETQ come from the germline V gene. The CDR3 runs to 14 residues. The CDR3 reads CASSHDPTEYEQYF. The CDR3 DNA sequence: TGCGCCAGCAGCCACGATCCGACAGAGTACGAGCAGTACTTC.

V usage is TRBV12-1 and J usage is TRBJ1-1; the table gives TRBD1 as D, unverified against the DNA. TRBV12-1 is a known pseudogene. CDR3 length: 16 residues. This CDR3 reads CASSSDKTQVVAEAFF. DNA for the CDR3: TGTGCCAGCAGCTCCGATAAGACCCAGGTCGTCGCTGAAGCTTTCTTT.

A single count supports this clone. The chain joins TRBV7-2 to TRBJ2-1, with TRBD2 identical over 7 bases. J gave up 4 bases and V 2 bases, and 5 bases lay outside the gene matches. This CDR3 is 15 amino acids long. Germline assignment: CDR1 SGHTA and CDR2 FQGNSA. CDR3 residues: CASSLPAGLYNEQFF. The CDR3 coding sequence is TGTGCCAGCAGCTTACCAGCGGGATTATACAATGAGCAGTTCTTC.

The chain employs TRBV10-2 and TRBJ2-1; D gene unclear. Germline CDR1 is WSHSY and CDR2 is SAAADI. V lost 0 bases to trimming and J lost 7 bases, with 4 bases between them. The CDR3 runs 12 residues. CDR3 protein: CASSESLNEQFF. The DNA for the CDR3 is TGCGCCAGCAGTGAGTCCTTAAATGAGCAGTTCTTC.

In this sample, this clone turned up once. The rearrangement joins TRBV5-6 to TRBJ1-3; D is uncertain. The CDR3 contains 16 residues. V lost 0 bases to trimming and J lost 7 bases, with 17 bases between them. Germline CDR1 SGHDT, CDR2 YYEEEE. The CDR3 nucleotides read TGTGCCAGCAGCTTGGGACTATTGGGTCTTGGGAACACCATATATTTT. Amino acid sequence: CASSLGLLGLGNTIYF. The variable domain in full, with the rest retrieved from reference TRBV5-6 and TRBJ1-3, is DAGVTQSPTHLIKTRGQQVTLRCSPKSGHDTVSWYQQALGQGPQFIFQYYEEEERQRGNFPDRFSGHQFPNYSSELNVNALLLGDSALYLCASSLGLLGLGNTIYFGEGSWLTVV.